These T cell receptor beta chains were read from a single sample in a study of T cells after yellow fever vaccination. One entry per CDR3 protein results from TCRdb running MiXCR on the 5' RACE reads. The sample yields 450,000 to 650,000 distinct CDR3 sequences, 21% seen once. Specimen: PBMCs, collected approximately 20 days after the first yellow fever vaccination. Receptors were obtained from a man aged 18 to 29 who received the YFV17D yellow fever vaccine. Both conserved end residues are part of each CDR3. The D gene is left open where the match is weak. Clone size is shown for a subset of rows, as once, few, many or a class of expanded clone.

CDR3aa,CDR3nt,j_gene,abundance,d_gene,v_gene
CASSVVAGELYQETQYF,TGTGCCAGCAGCGTAGTAGCGGGGGAATTGTACCAAGAGACCCAGTACTTC,TRBJ2-5,few,TRBD2,TRBV9
CASSSAGSGANVLTF,TGTGCCAGCAGTTCGGCGGGGTCTGGGGCCAACGTCCTGACTTTC,TRBJ2-6,few,.,TRBV6-2/TRBV6-3
CAWSPLANEQYF,TGTGCCTGGAGCCCACTAGCGAACGAGCAGTACTTC,TRBJ2-7,few,TRBD2,TRBV30
CASSYPGDTGELFF,TGTGCCAGCAGCTACCCGGGCGACACCGGGGAGCTGTTTTTT,TRBJ2-2,.,.,TRBV7-6
CAISDTNNEQFF,TGTGCCATCAGTGATACAAACAATGAGCAGTTCTTC,TRBJ2-1,few,.,TRBV10-3
CASSLQASGLYNEQFF,TGCGCCAGCAGCTTACAGGCTAGCGGTCTCTACAATGAGCAGTTCTTC,TRBJ2-1,.,TRBD2,TRBV5-1
CASSFLGPSRETQYF,TGTGCCAGCAGTTTCCTCGGGCCCAGCAGGGAGACCCAGTACTTC,TRBJ2-5,.,.,TRBV28
CASSFRGDSYEQYF,TGTGCCAGCAGTTTTCGGGGGGATTCCTACGAGCAGTACTTC,TRBJ2-7,.,TRBD2,TRBV12-3/TRBV12-4
CASSLGLSGQGLNEQFF,TGTGCCAGCAGCTTAGGTTTATCGGGACAGGGTCTCAATGAGCAGTTCTTC,TRBJ2-1,few,TRBD1,TRBV7-3
CASSEVENTEAFF,TGTGCCAGCAGTGAAGTCGAGAACACTGAAGCTTTCTTT,TRBJ1-1,many,.,TRBV2
CASSPVGGFSTDTQYF,TGTGCCAGCAGCCCCGTGGGAGGCTTTAGCACAGATACGCAGTATTTT,TRBJ2-3,.,.,TRBV5-5
CASSIQRLGANVLTF,TGCGCCAGCAGCATTCAGAGGCTTGGGGCCAACGTCCTGACTTTC,TRBJ2-6,few,.,TRBV5-1
CASSRLGDSTEAFF,TGTGCCAGCAGCCGATTGGGGGATAGTACTGAAGCTTTCTTT,TRBJ1-1,few,.,TRBV7-3
CASSLGTSGGTTDTQYF,TGTGCCAGCAGTTTAGGGACTAGCGGGGGGACCACAGATACGCAGTATTTT,TRBJ2-3,few,TRBD2,TRBV28
CASSPGPPQEAYGYTF,TGTGCCAGCAGCCCCGGGCCACCCCAAGAGGCGTATGGCTACACCTTC,TRBJ1-2,.,.,TRBV7-9
CASSYRAVETQYF,TGTGCCAGCAGTTACAGGGCGGTTGAGACCCAGTACTTC,TRBJ2-5,few,.,TRBV6-2/TRBV6-3
CASSVDSSYGYTF,TGTGCCAGCAGCGTAGATAGTTCCTATGGCTACACCTTC,TRBJ1-2,few,.,TRBV7-2
CSVVGQGVGEQYF,TGCAGCGTTGTGGGACAGGGGGTTGGTGAGCAGTACTTC,TRBJ2-7,.,TRBD1,TRBV29-1
CASSIGTVPDTQYF,TGTGCCAGCAGTATCGGGACAGTTCCAGATACGCAGTATTTT,TRBJ2-3,.,TRBD1,TRBV7-9
CASSLSPGQKKAFF,TGTGCCAGCAGCTTAAGCCCGGGACAGAAAAAAGCTTTCTTT,TRBJ1-1,.,TRBD1,TRBV7-3
CASGAVRLGDTQYF,TGTGCCAGTGGGGCGGTGAGGTTAGGGGATACGCAGTATTTT,TRBJ2-3,few,.,TRBV10-3
CASGGLAGGNEQFF,TGTGCCAGCGGGGGACTAGCGGGGGGGAATGAGCAGTTCTTC,TRBJ2-1,many,TRBD2,TRBV2
CASSLGGQGWNSPLHF,TGTGCCAGCAGCTTGGGGGGACAGGGGTGGAATTCACCCCTCCACTTT,TRBJ1-6,few,TRBD1,TRBV5-6
CASSLSGAPLFDSPLHF,TGCGCCAGCAGCTTGTCGGGGGCACCCCTCTTTGATTCACCCCTCCACTTT,TRBJ1-6,few,.,TRBV5-1
CASRDRDSTEAFF,TGCGCCAGCCGCGACAGGGACAGCACTGAAGCTTTCTTT,TRBJ1-1,few,TRBD1,TRBV4-3
CASSLGPGHPAYSPLHF,TGTGCCAGCAGCTTGGGGCCCGGACATCCTGCGTATTCACCCCTCCACTTT,TRBJ1-6,many,.,TRBV5-6
CASSEQLNQPQHF,TGTGCCAGCAGCGAACAGCTTAATCAGCCCCAGCATTTT,TRBJ1-5,.,.,TRBV6-1
CASSQVGRSSYNSPLHF,TGCGCCAGCAGCCAAGTGGGCAGGTCCTCCTATAATTCACCCCTCCACTTT,TRBJ1-6,.,.,TRBV4-1
CASCPTGVGSHNEQFF,TGTGCCAGTTGCCCAACTGGGGTAGGGTCTCACAATGAGCAGTTCTTC,TRBJ2-1,.,.,TRBV19
CASSYEVQINEQFF,TGTGCCAGCAGTTACGAAGTTCAGATCAATGAGCAGTTCTTC,TRBJ2-1,few,.,TRBV6-5
CSARVSAGQGYNEQFF,TGCAGTGCTAGAGTCTCCGCGGGACAGGGGTACAATGAGCAGTTCTTC,TRBJ2-1,.,TRBD1,TRBV20-1
CASSEWLAGVVQETQYF,TGTGCCAGCAGTGAATGGCTAGCGGGGGTTGTACAAGAGACCCAGTACTTC,TRBJ2-5,.,TRBD2,TRBV25-1
CASSEPGELFF,TGCGCCAGCAGCGAGCCCGGGGAGCTGTTTTTT,TRBJ2-2,few,.,TRBV23-1
CATSDGGGQETQYF,TGTGCCACCAGTGACGGGGGGGGACAAGAGACCCAGTACTTC,TRBJ2-5,.,TRBD2,TRBV24-1
CASSYPSGGEQFF,TGCGCCAGCAGCTACCCTAGCGGGGGGGAGCAGTTCTTC,TRBJ2-1,many,TRBD2,TRBV5-1